The 2 T cell receptor beta chains presented below share a single source sample, sequenced in a study of OX40 agonist ivuxolimab in advanced cancers. Repertoires were generated with immunoSEQ multiplex PCR, while TCRdb's copy carries only in-frame clones and drops some. The sample yields tens of thousands of clones, around nine tenths seen once. The sample in question was CD4+ or CD8+ T cells sorted from blood, obtained in a trial of the OX40 agonist ivuxolimab. These receptors were collected from an adult with an advanced solid tumor such as melanoma, head and neck, liver or kidney cancer.

V is TRBV18 and J is TRBJ2-3; D is ambiguous. V shed 3 bases and J shed 3 bases, with 4 bases lying between them. Germline CDR1 is KGHSH and CDR2 is LQKENI. The CDR3 runs to 12 residues. The chain's CDR3 is CASSPGTDTQYF. DNA of the CDR3: TGTGCCAGCTCACCCGGGACAGATACGCAGTATTTT.

The V and J genes are TRBV5-6 and TRBJ2-7; TRBD2 agrees at 10 bases. The germline V gene encodes CDR1 SGHDT and CDR2 YYEEEE. The length of the CDR3 is 19 residues. J gave up 3 bases and V 2 bases, and 17 bases lay outside the gene matches. CDR3 protein: CASSFWSTSGKNSGYEQYF. The CDR3 DNA reads TGTGCCAGCAGCTTTTGGAGTACTAGCGGGAAGAATTCGGGCTACGAGCAGTACTTC.